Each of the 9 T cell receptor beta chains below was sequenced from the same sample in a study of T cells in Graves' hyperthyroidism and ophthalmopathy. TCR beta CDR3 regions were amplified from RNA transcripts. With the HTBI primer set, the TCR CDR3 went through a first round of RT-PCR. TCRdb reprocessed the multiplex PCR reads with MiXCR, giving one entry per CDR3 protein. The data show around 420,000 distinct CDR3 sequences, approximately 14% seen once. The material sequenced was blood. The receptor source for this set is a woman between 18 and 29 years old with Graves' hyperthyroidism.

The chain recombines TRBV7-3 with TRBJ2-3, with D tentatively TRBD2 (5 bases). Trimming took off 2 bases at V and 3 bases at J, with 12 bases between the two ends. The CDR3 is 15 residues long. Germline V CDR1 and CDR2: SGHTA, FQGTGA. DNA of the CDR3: TGTGCCAGCAGCTTAGTGGGAGCGGCGACAGATACGCAGTATTTT. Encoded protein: CASSLVGAATDTQYF.

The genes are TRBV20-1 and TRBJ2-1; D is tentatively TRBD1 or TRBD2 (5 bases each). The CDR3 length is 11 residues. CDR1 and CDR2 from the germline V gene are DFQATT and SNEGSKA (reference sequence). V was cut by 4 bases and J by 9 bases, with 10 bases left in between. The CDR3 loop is CSAKRGGEQFF. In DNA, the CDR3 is TGCAGTGCTAAGCGTGGGGGTGAGCAGTTCTTC.

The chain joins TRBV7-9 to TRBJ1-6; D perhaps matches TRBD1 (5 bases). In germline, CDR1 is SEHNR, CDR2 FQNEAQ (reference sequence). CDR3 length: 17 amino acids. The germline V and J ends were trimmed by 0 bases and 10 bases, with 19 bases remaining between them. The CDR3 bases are TGTGCCAGCAGCTTAGCCGTGTCCGGGGGAGGATCGTCACCCCTCCACTTT. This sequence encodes CASSLAVSGGGSSPLHF.

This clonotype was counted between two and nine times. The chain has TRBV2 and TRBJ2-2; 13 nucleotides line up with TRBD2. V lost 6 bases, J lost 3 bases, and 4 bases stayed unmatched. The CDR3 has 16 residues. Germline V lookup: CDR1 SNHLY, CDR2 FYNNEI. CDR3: CASRGTSGIYTGELFF. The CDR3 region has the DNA TGTGCCAGCAGGGGGACTAGCGGGATCTACACCGGGGAGCTGTTTTTT.

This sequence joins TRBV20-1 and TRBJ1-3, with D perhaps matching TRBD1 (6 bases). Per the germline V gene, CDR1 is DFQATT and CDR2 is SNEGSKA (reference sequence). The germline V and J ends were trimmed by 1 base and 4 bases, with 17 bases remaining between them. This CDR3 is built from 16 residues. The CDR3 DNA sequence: TGCAGTGCTAGAGGCCAGGGACACCAGGGCGGAAACACCATATATTTT. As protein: CSARGQGHQGGNTIYF.

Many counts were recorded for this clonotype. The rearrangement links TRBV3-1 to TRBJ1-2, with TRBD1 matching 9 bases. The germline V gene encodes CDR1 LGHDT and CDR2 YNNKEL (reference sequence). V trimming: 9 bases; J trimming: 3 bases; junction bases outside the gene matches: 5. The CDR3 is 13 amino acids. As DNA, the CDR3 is TGTGCCAGTACAGGGGGCGCCTACTATGGCTACACCTTC. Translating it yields CASTGGAYYGYTF.

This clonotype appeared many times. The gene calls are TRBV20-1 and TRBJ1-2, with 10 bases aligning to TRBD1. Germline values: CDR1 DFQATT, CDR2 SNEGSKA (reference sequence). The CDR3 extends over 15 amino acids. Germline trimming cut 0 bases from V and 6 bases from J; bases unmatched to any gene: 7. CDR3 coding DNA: TGCAGTGCTAGAGATTTGGGACAGGGGCTCCATGGCTACACCTTC. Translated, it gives CSARDLGQGLHGYTF.

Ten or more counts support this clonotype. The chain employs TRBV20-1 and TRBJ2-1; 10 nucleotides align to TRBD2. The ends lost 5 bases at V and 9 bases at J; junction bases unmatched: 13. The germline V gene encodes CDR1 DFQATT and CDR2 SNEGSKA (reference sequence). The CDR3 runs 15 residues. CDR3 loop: CSAPNSGRAVGEQFF. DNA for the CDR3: TGCAGTGCTCCTAACAGCGGGAGGGCGGTGGGTGAGCAGTTCTTC.

The CDR3 sequence: CASSFDGPRDRARNEQFF. In DNA, the CDR3 is TGTGCCAGCAGCTTTGATGGGCCCCGGGACAGGGCTCGGAATGAGCAGTTCTTC. J is TRBJ2-1 and V is TRBV7-6, with 9 bases identical to TRBD1. CDR1 and CDR2 (germline): SGHVS, FNYEAQ. Trimming cost V 3 bases and J 7 bases; bases outside gene matches: 16. This CDR3 is 18 amino acids long.